The 5 T cell receptor beta chains given below trace back to one sample, sequenced in a study of metastatic and nonmetastatic thyroid tumors. Patients were all untreated before their thyroid surgery. TCRdb ran MiXCR on the PCR reads. The repertoire holds tens of thousands of clones, with about 13% as singletons. Material for sequencing was blood. Receptors originate from a female donor with papillary thyroid cancer or a benign thyroid nodule (not recorded which). Some clones in this sample may be carry-over from other donors' samples.

The sample holds a few counts of this clone. This chain connects TRBV28 to TRBJ1-2; a possible D gene is TRBD1 (6 bases). Looked up from germline, CDR1 is MDHEN and CDR2 is SYDVKM. This CDR3 has 15 amino acids. V lost 3 bases, J lost 4 bases, and 15 bases lay in between. In DNA form, the CDR3 reads TGTGCCAGCAGTTTGGAAAACAGGGTCTTCTATGGCTACACCTTC. Residues: CASSLENRVFYGYTF.

This clone was seen repeatedly, ten times or more. The rearrangement links TRBV5-1 to TRBJ2-1; 9 bases fit TRBD2. The V and J ends lost 4 bases and 7 bases, in that order; junction bases with no gene match: 9. Germline V gene sequence: CDR1 SGHRS, CDR2 YFSETQ. This CDR3 has 15 residues. The CDR3: CASSVVAGVGNEQFF. The CDR3 coding sequence is TGCGCCAGCAGCGTGGTAGCGGGAGTGGGAAATGAGCAGTTCTTC. The variable domain in full, completed from reference TRBV5-1 and TRBJ2-1, reads KAGVTQTPRYLIKTRGQQVTLSCSPISGHRSVSWYQQTPGQGLQFLFEYFSETQRNKGNFPGRFSGRQFSNSRSEMNVSTLELGDSALYLCASSVVAGVGNEQFFGPGTRLTVL.

As DNA, the CDR3 is TGCAGTGCTATGCTAGCGGGTCCTACAACTTCCTACGAGCAGTACTTC. Amino acids: CSAMLAGPTTSYEQYF. The J gene is TRBJ2-7, the V gene TRBV20-1, with 8 bases identical to TRBD2. Per the germline V gene, CDR1 is DFQATT and CDR2 is SNEGSKA (reference sequence). This CDR3 is built from 16 residues. V lost 4 bases to trimming and J lost 1 base; unmatched junction nucleotides: 12.

In its sample, this clone was seen many times. The rearrangement joins TRBV12-3 or TRBV12-4 to TRBJ2-1; 9 positions agree with TRBD1. This CDR3 has 15 amino acids. Unmatched junction bases numbered 6, after V lost 6 bases and J lost 3 bases. CDR3 protein: CASRWRTGDYNEQFF. In nucleotides, the CDR3 is TGTGCCAGCAGATGGAGGACAGGGGACTACAATGAGCAGTTCTTC.

In regard to this clone: A read error may produce the germline difference seen at one junction end. The chain links TRBV5-6 to TRBJ1-5; D is perhaps TRBD1 (5 bases). Germline V gene lookup returns CDR1 SGHDT and CDR2 YYEEEE. The CDR3 totals 17 residues. Here the CDR3 DNA reads TGTGCCAGCAGCTCCCTCTTGGGGGGACGGATCAATCAGCCCCAACATTTT. Translating gives CASSSLLGGRINQPQHF.